Following are 2 T cell receptor beta chains from one sample sequenced in a study of control samples from healthy donors and cancer patients. Sequenced by immunoSEQ multiplex PCR; TCRdb stores in-frame clones only, minus some. The table has roughly 130,000 clones, about nine tenths seen once; the top ten hold approximately 9%. The sequencing input was blood. The receptors stem from a woman aged 30 to 39 in good health.

In regard to this clone: The same CDR3 is also encoded by other DNA sequences in this sample. The chain is built from TRBV15 and TRBJ2-1; the D is unclear. CDR1 and CDR2 from the germline V gene are LNHNV and YYDKDF (reference sequence). The germline V and J ends were trimmed by 0 bases and 7 bases, with 10 bases remaining between them. The CDR3 totals 14 residues. CDR3 sequence reads: CATSRDHPGNEQFF. CDR3 sequence (DNA): TGTGCCACCAGCAGAGATCATCCGGGTAATGAGCAGTTCTTC.

The chain joins TRBV28 to TRBJ1-3; D not certain. CDR3 length: 11 residues. CDR1 is MDHEN and CDR2 is SYDVKM in the germline V gene. V lost 3 bases and J 11 bases, leaving 8 bases between the germline ends. CDR3 in amino acids: CASSFDISIYF. CDR3 in DNA: TGTGCCAGCAGTTTTGACATTTCCATATATTTT.